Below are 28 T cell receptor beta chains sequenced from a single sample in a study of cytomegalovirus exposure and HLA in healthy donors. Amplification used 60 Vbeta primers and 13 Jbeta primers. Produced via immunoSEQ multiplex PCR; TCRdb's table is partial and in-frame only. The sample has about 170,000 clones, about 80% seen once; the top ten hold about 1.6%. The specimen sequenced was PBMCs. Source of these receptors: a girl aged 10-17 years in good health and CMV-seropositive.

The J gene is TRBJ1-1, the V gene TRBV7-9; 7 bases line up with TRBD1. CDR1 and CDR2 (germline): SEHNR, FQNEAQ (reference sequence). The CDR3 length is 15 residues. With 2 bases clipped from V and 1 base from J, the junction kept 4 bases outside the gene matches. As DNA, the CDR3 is TGTGCCAGCAGCTTATACAGGGGCCGGAACACTGAAGCTTTCTTT. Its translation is CASSLYRGRNTEAFF.

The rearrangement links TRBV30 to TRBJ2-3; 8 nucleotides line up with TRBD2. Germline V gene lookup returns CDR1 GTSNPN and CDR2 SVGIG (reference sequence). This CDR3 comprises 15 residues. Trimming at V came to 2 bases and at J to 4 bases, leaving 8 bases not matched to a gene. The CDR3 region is CAWSLSGRIPDTQYF. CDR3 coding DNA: TGTGCCTGGAGTTTAAGCGGGAGAATCCCAGATACGCAGTATTTT.

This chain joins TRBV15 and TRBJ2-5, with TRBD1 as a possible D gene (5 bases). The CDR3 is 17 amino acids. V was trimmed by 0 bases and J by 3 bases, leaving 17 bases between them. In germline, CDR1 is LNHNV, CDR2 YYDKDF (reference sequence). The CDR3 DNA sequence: TGTGCCACCAGCAGAGAGGGCTGGGGCTTGGTGGAAGAGACCCAGTACTTC. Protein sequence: CATSREGWGLVEETQYF.

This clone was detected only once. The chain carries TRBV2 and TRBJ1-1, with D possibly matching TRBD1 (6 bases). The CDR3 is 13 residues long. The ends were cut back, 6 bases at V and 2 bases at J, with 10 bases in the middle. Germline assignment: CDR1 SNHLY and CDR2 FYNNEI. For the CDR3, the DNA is TGTGCCAGCAGATACAGGGAAAACACTGAAGCTTTCTTT. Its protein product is CASRYRENTEAFF.

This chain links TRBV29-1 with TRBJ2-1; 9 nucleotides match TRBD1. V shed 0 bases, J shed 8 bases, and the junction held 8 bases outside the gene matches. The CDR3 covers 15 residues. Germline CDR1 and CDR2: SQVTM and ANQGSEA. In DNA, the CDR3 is TGCAGCGTTGAAGATTTAGGGACAGGGAGGGATGAGCAGTTCTTC. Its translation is CSVEDLGTGRDEQFF.

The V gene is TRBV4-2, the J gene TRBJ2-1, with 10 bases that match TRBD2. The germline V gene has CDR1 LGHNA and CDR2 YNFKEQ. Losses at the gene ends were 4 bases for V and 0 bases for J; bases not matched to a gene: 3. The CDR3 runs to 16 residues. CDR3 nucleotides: TGTGCCAGCAGCCCGGTAGCGGGGGGCTCCTACAATGAGCAGTTCTTC. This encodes CASSPVAGGSYNEQFF.

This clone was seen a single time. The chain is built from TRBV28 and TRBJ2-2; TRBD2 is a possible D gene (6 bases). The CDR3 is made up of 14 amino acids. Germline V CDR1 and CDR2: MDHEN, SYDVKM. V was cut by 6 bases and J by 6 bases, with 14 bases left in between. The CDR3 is CASRSEGVAGELFF. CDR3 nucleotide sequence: TGTGCCAGCAGGTCGGAGGGCGTCGCCGGGGAGCTGTTTTTT.

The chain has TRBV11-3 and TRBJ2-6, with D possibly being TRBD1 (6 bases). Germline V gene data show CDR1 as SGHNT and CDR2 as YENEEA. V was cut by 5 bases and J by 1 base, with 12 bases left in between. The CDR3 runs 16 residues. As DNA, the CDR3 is TGTGCCAGCAGCCCCCGAGGGGGTTCTGGGGCCAACGTCCTGACTTTC. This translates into CASSPRGGSGANVLTF.

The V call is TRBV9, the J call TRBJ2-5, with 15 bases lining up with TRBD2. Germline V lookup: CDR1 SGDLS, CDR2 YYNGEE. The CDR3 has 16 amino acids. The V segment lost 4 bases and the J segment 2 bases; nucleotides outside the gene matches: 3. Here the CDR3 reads CASSPGLAGGQETQYF. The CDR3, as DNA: TGTGCCAGCAGCCCCGGACTAGCGGGAGGGCAAGAGACCCAGTACTTC.

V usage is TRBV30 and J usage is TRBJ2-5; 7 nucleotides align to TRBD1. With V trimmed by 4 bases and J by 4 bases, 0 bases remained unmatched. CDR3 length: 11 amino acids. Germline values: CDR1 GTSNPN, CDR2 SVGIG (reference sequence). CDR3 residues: CAWNRGETQYF. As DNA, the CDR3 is TGTGCCTGGAACAGGGGAGAGACCCAGTACTTC.

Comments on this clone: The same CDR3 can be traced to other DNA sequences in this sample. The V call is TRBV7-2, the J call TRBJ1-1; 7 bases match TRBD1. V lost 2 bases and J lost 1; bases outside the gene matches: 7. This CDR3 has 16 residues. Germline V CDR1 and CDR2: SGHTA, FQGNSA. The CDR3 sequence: CASSLNGGGTNTEAFF. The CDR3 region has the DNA TGTGCCAGCAGCTTAAATGGAGGGGGCACGAACACTGAAGCTTTCTTT.

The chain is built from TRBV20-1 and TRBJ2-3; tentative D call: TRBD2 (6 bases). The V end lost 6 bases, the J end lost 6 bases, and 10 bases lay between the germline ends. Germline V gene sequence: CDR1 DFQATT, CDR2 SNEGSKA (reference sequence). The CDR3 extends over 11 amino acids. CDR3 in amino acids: CSALRGDTQYF. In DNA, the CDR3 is TGCAGTGCCCTTCGGGGGGATACGCAGTATTTT.

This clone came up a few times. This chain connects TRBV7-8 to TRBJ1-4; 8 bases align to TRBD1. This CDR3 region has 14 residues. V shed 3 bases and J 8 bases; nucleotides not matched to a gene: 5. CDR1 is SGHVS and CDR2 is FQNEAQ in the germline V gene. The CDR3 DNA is TGTGCCAGCAGCTTTTACAGGGGGGGAGAAAAACTGTTTTTT. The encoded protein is CASSFYRGGEKLFF.

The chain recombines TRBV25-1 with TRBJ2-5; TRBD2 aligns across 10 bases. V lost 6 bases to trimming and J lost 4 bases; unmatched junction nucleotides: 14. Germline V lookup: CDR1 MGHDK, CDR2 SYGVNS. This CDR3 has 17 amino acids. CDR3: CASSWTSGGFGPETQYF. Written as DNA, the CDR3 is TGTGCCAGCAGCTGGACTAGCGGCGGCTTTGGGCCAGAGACCCAGTACTTC.

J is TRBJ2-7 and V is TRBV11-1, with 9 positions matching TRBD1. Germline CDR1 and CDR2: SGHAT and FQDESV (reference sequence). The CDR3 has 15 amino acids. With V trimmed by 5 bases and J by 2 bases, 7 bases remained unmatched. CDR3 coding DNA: TGTGCCAGCAGCCTTAGGGGACAGGGCCCCTACGAGCAGTACTTC. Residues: CASSLRGQGPYEQYF.

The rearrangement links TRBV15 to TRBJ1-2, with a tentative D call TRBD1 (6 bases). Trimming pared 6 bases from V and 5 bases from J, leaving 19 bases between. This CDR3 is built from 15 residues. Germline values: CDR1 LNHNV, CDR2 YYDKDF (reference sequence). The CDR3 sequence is CATRMGGGGLYGYTF. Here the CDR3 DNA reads TGTGCCACCAGGATGGGGGGGGGCGGTCTATATGGCTACACCTTC.

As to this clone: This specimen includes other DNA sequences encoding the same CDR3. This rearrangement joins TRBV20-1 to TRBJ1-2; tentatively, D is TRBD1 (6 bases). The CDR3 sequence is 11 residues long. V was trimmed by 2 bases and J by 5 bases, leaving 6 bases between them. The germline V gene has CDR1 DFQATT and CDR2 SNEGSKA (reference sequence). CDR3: CSARTGYGYTF. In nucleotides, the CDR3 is TGCAGTGCTAGAACAGGGTATGGCTACACCTTC.

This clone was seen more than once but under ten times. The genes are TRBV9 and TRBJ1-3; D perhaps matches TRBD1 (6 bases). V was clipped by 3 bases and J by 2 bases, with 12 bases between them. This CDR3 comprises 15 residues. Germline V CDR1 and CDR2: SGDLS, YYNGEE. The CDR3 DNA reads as TGTGCCAGCAGCGCCAACAGGGTAGCTGGAAACACCATATATTTT. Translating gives CASSANRVAGNTIYF.

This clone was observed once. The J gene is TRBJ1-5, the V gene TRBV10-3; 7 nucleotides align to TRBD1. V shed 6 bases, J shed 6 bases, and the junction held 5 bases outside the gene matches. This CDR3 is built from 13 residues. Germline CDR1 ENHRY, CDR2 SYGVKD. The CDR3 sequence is CAISPGQSQPQHF. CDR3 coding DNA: TGTGCCATCAGCCCGGGACAGTCTCAGCCCCAGCATTTT.

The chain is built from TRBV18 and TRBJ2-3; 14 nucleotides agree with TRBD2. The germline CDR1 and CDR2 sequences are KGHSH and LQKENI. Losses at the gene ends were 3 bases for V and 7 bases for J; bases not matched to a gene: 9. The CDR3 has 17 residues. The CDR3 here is CASSPPGTSGRRNTQYF. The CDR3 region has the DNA TGTGCCAGCTCACCGCCCGGGACTAGCGGGAGACGAAATACGCAGTATTTT.

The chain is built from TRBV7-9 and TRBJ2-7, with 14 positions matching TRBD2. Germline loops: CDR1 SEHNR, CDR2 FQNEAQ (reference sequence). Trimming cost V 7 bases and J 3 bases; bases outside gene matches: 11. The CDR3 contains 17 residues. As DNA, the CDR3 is TGTGCCAGCATCCCCCCAAGACTAGCGGGGGGGTTCTACGAGCAGTACTTC. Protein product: CASIPPRLAGGFYEQYF.

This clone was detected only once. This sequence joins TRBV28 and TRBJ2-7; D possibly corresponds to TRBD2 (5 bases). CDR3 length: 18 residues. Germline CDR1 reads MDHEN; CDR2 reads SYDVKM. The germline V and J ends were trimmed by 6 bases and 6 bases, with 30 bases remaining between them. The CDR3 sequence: CASRPTYTRGIQAFEQYF. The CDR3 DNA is TGTGCCAGCAGACCGACCTACACAAGAGGGATTCAGGCGTTCGAGCAGTACTTC. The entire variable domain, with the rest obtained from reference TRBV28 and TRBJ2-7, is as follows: DVKVTQSSRYLVKRTGEKVFLECVQDMDHENMFWYRQDPGLGLRLIYFSYDVKMKEKGDIPEGYSVSREKKERFSLILESASTNQTSMYLCASRPTYTRGIQAFEQYFGPGTRLTVT.

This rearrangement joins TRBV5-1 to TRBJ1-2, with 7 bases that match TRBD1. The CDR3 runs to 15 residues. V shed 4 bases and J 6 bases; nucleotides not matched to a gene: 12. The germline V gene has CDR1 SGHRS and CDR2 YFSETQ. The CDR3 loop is CASSGGGGEVDGYTF. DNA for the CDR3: TGCGCCAGCAGCGGTGGAGGGGGCGAAGTGGATGGCTACACCTTC. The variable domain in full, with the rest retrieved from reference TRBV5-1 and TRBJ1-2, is KAGVTQTPRYLIKTRGQQVTLSCSPISGHRSVSWYQQTPGQGLQFLFEYFSETQRNKGNFPGRFSGRQFSNSRSEMNVSTLELGDSALYLCASSGGGGEVDGYTFGSGTRLTVV.

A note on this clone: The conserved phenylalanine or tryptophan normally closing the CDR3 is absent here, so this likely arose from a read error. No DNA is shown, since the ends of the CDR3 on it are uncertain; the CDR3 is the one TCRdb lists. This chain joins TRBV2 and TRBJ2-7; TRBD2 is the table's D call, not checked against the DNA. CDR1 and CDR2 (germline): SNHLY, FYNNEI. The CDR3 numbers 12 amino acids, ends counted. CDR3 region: CASSGEPGTPAL.

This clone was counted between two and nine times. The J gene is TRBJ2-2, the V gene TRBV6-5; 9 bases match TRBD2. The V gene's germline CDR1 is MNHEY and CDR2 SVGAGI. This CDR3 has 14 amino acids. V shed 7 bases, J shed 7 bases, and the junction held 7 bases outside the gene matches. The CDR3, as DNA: TGTGCCAGCACGGTTGCTAGCGGGAACGGGGAGCTGTTTTTT. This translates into CASTVASGNGELFF.

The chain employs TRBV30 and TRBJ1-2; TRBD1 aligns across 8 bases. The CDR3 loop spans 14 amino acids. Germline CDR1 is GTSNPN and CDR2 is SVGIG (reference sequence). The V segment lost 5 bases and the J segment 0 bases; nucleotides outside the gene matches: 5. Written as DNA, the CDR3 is TGTGCCTGGTCTCGGACAGGGTCTAACTATGGCTACACCTTC. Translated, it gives CAWSRTGSNYGYTF.

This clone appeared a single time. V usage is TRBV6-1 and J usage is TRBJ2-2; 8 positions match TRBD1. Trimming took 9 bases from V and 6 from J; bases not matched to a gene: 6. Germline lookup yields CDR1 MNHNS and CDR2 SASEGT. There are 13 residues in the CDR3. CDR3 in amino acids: CASDRGEAGELFF. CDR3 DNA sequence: TGTGCCAGTGACAGGGGCGAGGCCGGGGAGCTGTTTTTT.

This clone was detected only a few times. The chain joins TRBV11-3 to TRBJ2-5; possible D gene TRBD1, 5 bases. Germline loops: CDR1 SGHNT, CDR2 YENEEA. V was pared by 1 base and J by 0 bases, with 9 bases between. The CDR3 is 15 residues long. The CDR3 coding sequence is TGTGCCAGCAGCTTAGGAAGGGGCGACCAAGAGACCCAGTACTTC. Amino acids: CASSLGRGDQETQYF. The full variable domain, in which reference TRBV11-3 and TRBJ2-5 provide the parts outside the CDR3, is EAGVVQSPRYKIIEKKQPVAFWCNPISGHNTLYWYLQNLGQGPELLIRYENEEAVDDSQLPKDRFSAERLKGVDSTLKIQPAELGDSAVYLCASSLGRGDQETQYFGPGTRLLVL.